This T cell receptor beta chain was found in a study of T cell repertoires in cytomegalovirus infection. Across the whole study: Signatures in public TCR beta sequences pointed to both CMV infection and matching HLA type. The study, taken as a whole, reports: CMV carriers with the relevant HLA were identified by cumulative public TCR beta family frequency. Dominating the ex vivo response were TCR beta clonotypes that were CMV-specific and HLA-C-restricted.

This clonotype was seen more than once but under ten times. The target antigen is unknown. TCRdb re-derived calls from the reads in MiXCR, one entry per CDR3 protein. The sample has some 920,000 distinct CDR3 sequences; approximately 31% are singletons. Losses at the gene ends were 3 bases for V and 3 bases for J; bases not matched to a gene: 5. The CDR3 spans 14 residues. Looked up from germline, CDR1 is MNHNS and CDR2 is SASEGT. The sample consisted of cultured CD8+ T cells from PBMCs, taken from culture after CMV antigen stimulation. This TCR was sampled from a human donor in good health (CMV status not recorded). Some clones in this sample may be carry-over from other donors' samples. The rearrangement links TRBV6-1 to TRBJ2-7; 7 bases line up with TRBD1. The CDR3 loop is CASSDPGQSYEQYF. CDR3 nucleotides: TGTGCCAGCAGTGACCCGGGACAGAGCTACGAGCAGTACTTC.